Listed here are 21 T cell receptor beta chains from one sample, sequenced in a study of T-cell memory formation after mild COVID-19. TCRdb redid the calling of the 5' RACE reads with MiXCR, one entry per CDR3 protein. The sample shows approximately 290,000 distinct CDR3 sequences, roughly 15% of them seen only once. Sequenced: PBMCs or a T cell subset sorted from them (not recorded which). These receptors were obtained from a man aged 18 to 35 who had mild COVID-19 (a few samples of this study predate the infection). Cell type and time point are not known.

This clonotype came up a few times. The chain links TRBV6-2 or TRBV6-3 to TRBJ2-2; the match to TRBD2 covers 10 bases. CDR1 MNHEY and CDR2 SVGEGT come from the germline V gene. V dropped 2 bases and J dropped 4; count of bases not matched to a gene: 7. The CDR3 length is 17 residues. CDR3 sequence (DNA): TGTGCCAGCAGTTACCCAGCGGGGGGGCCGGGCACCGGGGAGCTGTTTTTT. As protein: CASSYPAGGPGTGELFF.

This clonotype was observed many times. This chain joins TRBV29-1 and TRBJ2-5; no definite D call. The CDR3 loop spans 11 amino acids. Germline lookup yields CDR1 SQVTM and CDR2 ANQGSEA. The V end lost 7 bases, the J end lost 1 base, and 7 bases lay between the germline ends. The CDR3 loop is CSADPQETQYF. Here the CDR3 DNA reads TGCAGCGCGGACCCCCAAGAGACCCAGTACTTC.

This clonotype occurred a few times. V and J are TRBV5-1 and TRBJ1-1, with D possibly being TRBD1 (5 bases). Trimming stripped 4 bases from V and 1 base from J, with 17 bases between. Germline V gene data show CDR1 as SGHRS and CDR2 as YFSETQ. This CDR3 has 16 amino acids. CDR3 loop: CASSLGPLGPNTEAFF. The CDR3 nucleotides are TGCGCCAGCAGCCTCGGTCCTCTGGGACCGAACACTGAAGCTTTCTTT.

This chain links TRBV7-2 with TRBJ1-6; 7 bases agree with TRBD1. The CDR3 sequence is 12 residues long. Germline V gene data show CDR1 as SGHTA and CDR2 as FQGNSA. V lost 1 base, J lost 15 bases, and 3 bases stayed unmatched. CDR3 loop: CASSLGGTVLHF. CDR3 bases: TGTGCCAGCAGCTTAGGGGGGACAGTCCTCCACTTT.

This clonotype has a count of ten or more. V and J are TRBV5-1 and TRBJ2-1, with a tentative D call TRBD2 (7 bases). Germline-derived CDR1 and CDR2 are SGHRS and YFSETQ. The V gene lost 4 bases and the J gene lost 8 bases, with 19 bases spanning the gap. This CDR3 contains 15 residues. The CDR3 DNA follows: TGCGCCAGCAGCCTCCGGGGGGCCAATATCCATGAGCAGTTCTTC. Translating gives CASSLRGANIHEQFF.

The chain combines TRBV12-3 or TRBV12-4 with TRBJ2-5; 13 bases map to TRBD2. V lost 3 bases to trimming and J lost 4 bases; unmatched junction nucleotides: 11. This CDR3 is built from 18 residues. CDR3 nucleotide sequence: TGTGCCAGCAGTTTCGGGGGGACTAGCGGGGCGAGTGGAGAGACCCAGTACTTC. Its translation: CASSFGGTSGASGETQYF.

The rearrangement uses TRBV20-1 and TRBJ1-1, with D unresolved. The CDR3 is made up of 13 amino acids. Germline-derived CDR1 and CDR2 are DFQATT and SNEGSKA (reference sequence). V lost 6 bases and J lost 1, with 12 bases in between. The CDR3: CSAERFQNTEAFF. The CDR3 DNA is TGCAGTGCGGAACGGTTCCAGAACACTGAAGCTTTCTTT.

V usage is TRBV19 and J usage is TRBJ1-2; D possibly corresponds to TRBD1 (5 bases). The CDR3 extends over 13 amino acids. Germline V gene data show CDR1 as LNHDA and CDR2 as SQIVND (reference sequence). The ends were cut back, 9 bases at V and 4 bases at J, with 15 bases in the middle. DNA for the CDR3: TGTGCCAGCAAATCGGGACCGTCCTATGGCTACACCTTC. This gives the protein CASKSGPSYGYTF.

The rearrangement uses TRBV12-3 or TRBV12-4 and TRBJ2-3; TRBD1 matches 10 bases. V lost 4 bases and J lost 6; bases outside the gene matches: 10. The CDR3 runs 16 residues. The chain's CDR3 is CASSSSDRGRPDTQYF. The CDR3 DNA reads TGTGCCAGCAGTTCCTCGGACAGGGGGAGGCCGGATACGCAGTATTTT.

This clonotype was seen a few times. One junction end disagrees with the germline gene, perhaps due to a read error. The chain couples TRBV20-1 to TRBJ1-4; D is unresolved. The CDR3 runs 15 residues. Per germline, CDR1 DFQATT and CDR2 SNEGSKA (reference sequence). CDR3 protein: CSARDPGIVNEKLFF. The CDR3 nucleotides are TGCAGCGCTAGAGACCCTGGGATAGTTAATGAAAAACTGTTTTTT.

This clonotype was observed a handful of times. The chain combines TRBV20-1 with TRBJ2-7; TRBD1 is a possible D gene (6 bases). V dropped 6 bases and J dropped 6 bases, with 21 bases sitting between them. The CDR3 has 14 residues. Germline V gene sequence: CDR1 DFQATT, CDR2 SNEGSKA (reference sequence). This CDR3 is CSAGTRGSGFEQYV. In DNA form, the CDR3 reads TGCAGTGCAGGGACGAGGGGGTCTGGGTTCGAGCAGTACGTC.

This clonotype was seen a handful of times. The chain carries TRBV27 and TRBJ1-5, with D unclear. V lost 5 bases and J 4 bases, leaving 9 bases between the germline ends. The CDR3 loop spans 13 amino acids. Per germline, CDR1 MNHEY and CDR2 SMNVEV (reference sequence). CDR3 loop: CASSVIANQPQHF. As DNA, the CDR3 is TGTGCCAGCAGTGTGATAGCAAATCAGCCCCAGCATTTT.

This chain joins TRBV5-6 and TRBJ2-1; the match to TRBD2 covers 10 bases. The CDR3 runs to 17 residues. With 3 bases clipped from V and 9 bases from J, the junction kept 15 bases outside the gene matches. Germline lookup yields CDR1 SGHDT and CDR2 YYEEEE. In DNA form, the CDR3 reads TGTGCCAGCAGCTCCCCTGGGGAGCGGGGGGGCCTGATTGAGCAGTTCTTC. It encodes CASSSPGERGGLIEQFF.

The J gene is TRBJ1-3, the V gene TRBV6-5, with D uncertain. From germline, CDR1 is MNHEY and CDR2 SVGAGI. The CDR3 has 11 residues. Trimming took off 5 bases at V and 4 bases at J, with 3 bases between the two ends. CDR3 sequence reads: CASSGGNTIYF. CDR3 bases: TGTGCCAGCAGTGGAGGAAACACCATATATTTT.

The rearrangement links TRBV6-5 to TRBJ1-2; unclear D gene. This CDR3 spans 13 amino acids. Germline CDR1 and CDR2: MNHEY and SVGAGI. V gave up 3 bases and J gave up 8 bases, with 13 bases separating them. The CDR3 bases are TGTGCCAGCAGTTATGCTCACGGGAGGGGCTACACCTTC. Its protein is CASSYAHGRGYTF.

This clonotype rates as medium-sized. The chain carries TRBV27 and TRBJ2-7, with 8 bases fitting TRBD2. Germline V gene data show CDR1 as MNHEY and CDR2 as SMNVEV (reference sequence). The CDR3 length is 15 residues. V shed 1 base, J shed 1 base, and the junction held 3 bases outside the gene matches. The CDR3 DNA sequence: TGTGCCAGCAGTTTATTAGCGGGGTCTTCCTACGAGCAGTACTTC. It is translated as CASSLLAGSSYEQYF.

This clonotype was seen a few times. This chain uses TRBV7-3 with TRBJ2-3; a possible D gene is TRBD1 (5 bases). The CDR3 runs 12 residues. Trimming removed 3 bases from V and 6 bases from J, with 7 bases in between. Germline assignment: CDR1 SGHTA and CDR2 FQGTGA. The CDR3 reads CASSFPGDTQYF. Written as DNA, the CDR3 is TGTGCCAGCAGCTTTCCAGGGGATACGCAGTATTTT.

This clonotype was picked up one time. The chain has TRBV24-1 and TRBJ1-5; no clear D gene. V dropped 9 bases and J dropped 5 bases, with 13 bases sitting between them. This CDR3 has 13 residues. Germline values: CDR1 KGHDR, CDR2 SFDVKD. CDR3 sequence reads: CATPCIADQPQHF. The CDR3, as DNA: TGTGCCACCCCTTGCATCGCGGATCAGCCCCAGCATTTT.

V and J are TRBV7-9 and TRBJ2-5, with 8 bases fitting TRBD1. Germline CDR1 reads SEHNR; CDR2 reads FQNEAQ (reference sequence). This CDR3 is 13 amino acids long. Trimming removed 6 bases from V and 7 bases from J; junction bases left unmatched: 7. Here the CDR3 reads CASRQTGEGTQYF. CDR3 in DNA: TGTGCCAGCAGACAGACAGGGGAAGGGACCCAGTACTTC.

Only a few counts were recorded for this clonotype. The genes are TRBV4-2 and TRBJ2-2; no clear D. The CDR3 spans 16 residues. The germline V gene encodes CDR1 LGHNA and CDR2 YNFKEQ. Trimming stripped 0 bases from V and 3 bases from J, with 11 bases between. The DNA for the CDR3 is TGTGCCAGCAGCCAAGATTCTAAGTCTTACACCGGGGAGCTGTTTTTT. This codes for CASSQDSKSYTGELFF.

The chain links TRBV6-6 to TRBJ2-7; 10 bases agree with TRBD2. This CDR3 has 13 amino acids. The J segment lost 3 bases and the V segment lost 6 bases, leaving 2 bases of the junction unmatched. Germline lookup yields CDR1 MNHNY and CDR2 SVGAGI (reference sequence). CDR3 loop: CASSTSGDYEQYV. The CDR3 coding sequence is TGTGCCAGCAGCACTAGCGGGGACTACGAGCAGTACGTC.